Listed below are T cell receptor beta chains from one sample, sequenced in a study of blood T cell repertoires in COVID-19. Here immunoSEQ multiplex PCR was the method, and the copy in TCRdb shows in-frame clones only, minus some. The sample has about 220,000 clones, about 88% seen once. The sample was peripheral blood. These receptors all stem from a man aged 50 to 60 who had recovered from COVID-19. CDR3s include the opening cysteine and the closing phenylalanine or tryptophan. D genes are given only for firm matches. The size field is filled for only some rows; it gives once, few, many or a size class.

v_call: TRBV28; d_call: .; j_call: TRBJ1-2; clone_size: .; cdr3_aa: CASSLGSSTGQSYGYTF; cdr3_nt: TGTGCCAGCAGTTTAGGTTCGAGTACTGGACAGAGCTATGGCTACACCTTC
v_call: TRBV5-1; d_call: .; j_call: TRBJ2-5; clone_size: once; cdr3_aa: CASSPWTASSQETQYF; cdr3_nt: TGCGCCAGCAGCCCCTGGACAGCGTCCTCCCAAGAGACCCAGTACTTC
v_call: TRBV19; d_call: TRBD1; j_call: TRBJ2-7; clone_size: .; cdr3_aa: CASSMGQPSSYEQYF; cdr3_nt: TGTGCCAGTAGTATGGGACAGCCAAGCTCCTACGAGCAGTACTTC
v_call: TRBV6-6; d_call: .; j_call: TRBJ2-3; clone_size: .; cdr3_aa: CASTGSTDTQYF; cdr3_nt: TGTGCCTCCACCGGGAGCACAGATACGCAGTATTTT
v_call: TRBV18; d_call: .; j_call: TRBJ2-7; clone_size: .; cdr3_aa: CASSPGSSYEQYF; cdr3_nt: TGTGCCAGCTCACCAGGGAGCTCCTACGAGCAGTACTTC
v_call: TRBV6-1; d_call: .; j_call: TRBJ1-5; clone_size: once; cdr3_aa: CASTGGSSNQPQHF; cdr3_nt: TGTGCCAGCACTGGAGGGTCGAGCAATCAGCCCCAGCATTTT
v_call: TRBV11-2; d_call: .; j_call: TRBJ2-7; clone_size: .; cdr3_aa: CASSLLVYEQYF; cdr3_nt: TGTGCCAGCAGCTTATTAGTCTACGAGCAGTACTTC
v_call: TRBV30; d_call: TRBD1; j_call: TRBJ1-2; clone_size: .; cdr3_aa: CAWSRTGEIGYTF; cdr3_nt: TGTGCCTGGAGTCGGACAGGGGAAATAGGCTACACCTTC
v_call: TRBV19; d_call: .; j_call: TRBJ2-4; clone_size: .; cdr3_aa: CASSIFRDEARKNIQYF; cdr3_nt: TGTGCCAGTAGTATTTTCCGGGATGAGGCTCGGAAAAACATTCAGTACTTC
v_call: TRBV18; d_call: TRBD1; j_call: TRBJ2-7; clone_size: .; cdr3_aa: CASSLDRDGEQYF; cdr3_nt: TGTGCCAGCTCCCTTGACAGGGATGGAGAGCAGTACTTC
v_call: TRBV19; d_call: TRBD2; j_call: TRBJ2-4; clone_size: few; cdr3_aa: CATEGREGAKNIQYF; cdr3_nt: TGTGCCACCGAGGGGCGGGAGGGGGCCAAAAACATTCAGTACTTC
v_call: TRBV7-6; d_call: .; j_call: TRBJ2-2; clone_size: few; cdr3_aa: CASSPRAPLELFF; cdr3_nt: TGTGCCAGCAGCCCGCGGGCCCCGTTGGAACTGTTTTTT
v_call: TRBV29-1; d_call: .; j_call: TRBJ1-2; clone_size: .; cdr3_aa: CSVNHGQFNYGYTF; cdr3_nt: TGCAGCGTGAACCACGGACAGTTTAACTATGGCTACACCTTC
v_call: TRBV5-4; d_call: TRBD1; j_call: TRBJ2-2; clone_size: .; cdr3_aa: CASSYGQGTGELFF; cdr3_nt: TGTGCCAGCAGCTACGGACAGGGAACCGGGGAGCTGTTTTTT
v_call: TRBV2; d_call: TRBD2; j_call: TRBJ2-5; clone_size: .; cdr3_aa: CASSGTSGETQYF; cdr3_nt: TGTGCCAGCAGCGGGACTAGCGGTGAGACCCAGTACTTC
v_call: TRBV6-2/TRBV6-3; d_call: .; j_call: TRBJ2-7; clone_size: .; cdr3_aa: CASTPDLAYEQYF; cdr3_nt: TGTGCCAGCACCCCAGACTTAGCCTACGAGCAGTACTTC
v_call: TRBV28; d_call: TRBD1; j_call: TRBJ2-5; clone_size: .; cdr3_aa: CASTDTLQGLATQYF; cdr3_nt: TGTGCCAGCACCGACACCTTACAGGGGCTGGCGACCCAGTACTTC
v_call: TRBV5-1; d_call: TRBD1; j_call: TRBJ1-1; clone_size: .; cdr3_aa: CASSPGDRSNGEAFF; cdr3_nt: TGCGCCAGCAGCCCGGGGGACAGATCAAATGGAGAAGCTTTCTTT
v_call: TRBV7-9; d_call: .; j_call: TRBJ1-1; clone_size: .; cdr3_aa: CASSRRGKNTEAFF; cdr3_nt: TGTGCCAGCAGCAGGCGAGGGAAGAACACTGAAGCTTTCTTT
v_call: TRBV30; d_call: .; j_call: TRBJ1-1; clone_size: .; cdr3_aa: CAWLGGAFF; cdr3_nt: TGTGCCTGGCTGGGGGGAGCTTTCTTT
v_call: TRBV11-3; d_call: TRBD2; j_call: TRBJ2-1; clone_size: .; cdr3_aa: CASSPRSGLASHNEQFF; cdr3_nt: TGTGCCAGCAGCCCTCGTTCGGGACTAGCGTCCCACAATGAGCAGTTCTTC
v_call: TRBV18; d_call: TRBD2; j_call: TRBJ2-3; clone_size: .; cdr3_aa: CASSLGTSGTDTQYF; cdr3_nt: TGTGCCAGCTCACTGGGGACTAGCGGCACAGATACGCAGTATTTT
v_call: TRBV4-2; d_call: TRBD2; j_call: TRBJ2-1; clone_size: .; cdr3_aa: CASSQGSSGTYNEQFF; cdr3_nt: TGTGCCAGCAGCCAAGGGAGTAGCGGGACGTACAATGAGCAGTTCTTC
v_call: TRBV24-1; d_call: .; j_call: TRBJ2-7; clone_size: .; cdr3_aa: CATSDGGWEQYF; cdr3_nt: TGTGCCACCAGTGACGGAGGGTGGGAGCAGTACTTC
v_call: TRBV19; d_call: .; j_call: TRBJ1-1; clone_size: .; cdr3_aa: CASRYLNKENQAFF; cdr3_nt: TGTGCCAGTAGATACCTTAACAAGGAGAACCAAGCTTTCTTT
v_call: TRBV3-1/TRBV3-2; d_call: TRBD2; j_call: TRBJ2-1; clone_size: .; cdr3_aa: CASSRLAGGNYNEQFF; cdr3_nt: TGTGCCAGCAGCCGACTAGCGGGAGGGAACTACAATGAGCAGTTCTTC
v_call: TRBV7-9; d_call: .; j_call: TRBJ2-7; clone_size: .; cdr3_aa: CASSLGGASYEQYF; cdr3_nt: TGTGCCAGCAGCTTAGGAGGAGCCTCCTACGAGCAGTACTTC
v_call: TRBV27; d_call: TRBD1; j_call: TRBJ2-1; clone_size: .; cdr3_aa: CASSARQGAGNEQFF; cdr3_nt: TGTGCCAGCAGTGCGAGACAGGGGGCCGGGAATGAGCAGTTCTTC
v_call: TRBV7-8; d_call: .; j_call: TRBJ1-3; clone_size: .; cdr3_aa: CASGPQVISGNTIYF; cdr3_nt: TGTGCCAGCGGTCCACAGGTTATCTCTGGAAACACCATATATTTT
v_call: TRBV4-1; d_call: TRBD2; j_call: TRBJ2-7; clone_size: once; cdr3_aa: CASSQDVTSGRKRYEQYF; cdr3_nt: TGCGCCAGCAGCCAAGATGTAACTAGCGGGAGGAAGCGATACGAGCAGTACTTC
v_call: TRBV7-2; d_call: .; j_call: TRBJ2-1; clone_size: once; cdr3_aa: CASSYGLSRNEQFF; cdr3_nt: TGTGCCAGCAGCTATGGACTAAGCAGGAATGAGCAGTTCTTC
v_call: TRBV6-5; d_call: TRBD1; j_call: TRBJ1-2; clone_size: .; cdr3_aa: CASSYGQGLYGYTF; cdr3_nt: TGTGCCAGCAGTTATGGACAGGGGCTCTATGGCTACACCTTC
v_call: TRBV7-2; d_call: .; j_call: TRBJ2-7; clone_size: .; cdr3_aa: CASSSYHGAGPTYEQYF; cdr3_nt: TGTGCCAGCAGCTCTTACCATGGTGCGGGCCCTACCTACGAGCAGTACTTC
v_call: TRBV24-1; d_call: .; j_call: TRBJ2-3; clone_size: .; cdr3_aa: CATSDWGPLDTQYF; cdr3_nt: TGTGCCACCAGTGATTGGGGCCCCTTAGATACGCAGTATTTT
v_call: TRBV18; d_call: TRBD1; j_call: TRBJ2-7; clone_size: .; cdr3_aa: CASSSTGGSYEQYF; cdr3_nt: TGTGCCAGCTCATCTACAGGGGGATCCTACGAGCAGTACTTC
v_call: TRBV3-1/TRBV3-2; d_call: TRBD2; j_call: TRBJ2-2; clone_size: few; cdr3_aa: CASSRTRSSGELFF; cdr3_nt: TGTGCCAGCAGCCGGACTAGGTCCTCCGGGGAGCTGTTTTTT
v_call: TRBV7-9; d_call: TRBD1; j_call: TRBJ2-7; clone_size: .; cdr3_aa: CASSTGQGAYEQYF; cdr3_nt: TGTGCCAGCAGCACAGGACAGGGCGCCTACGAGCAGTACTTC
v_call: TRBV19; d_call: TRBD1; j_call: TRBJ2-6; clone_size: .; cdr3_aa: CASTTGGSGANVLTF; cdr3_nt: TGTGCCAGTACTACAGGGGGCTCTGGGGCCAACGTCCTGACTTTC
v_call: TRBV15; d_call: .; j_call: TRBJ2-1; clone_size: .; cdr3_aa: CATSREGAPYNEQFF; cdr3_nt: TGTGCCACCAGCAGAGAGGGGGCCCCCTACAATGAGCAGTTCTTC
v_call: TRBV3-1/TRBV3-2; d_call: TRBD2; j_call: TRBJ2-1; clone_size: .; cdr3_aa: CASSQGGTSGTNNEQFF; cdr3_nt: TGTGCCAGCAGCCAAGGCGGGACTAGCGGGACCAACAATGAGCAGTTCTTC
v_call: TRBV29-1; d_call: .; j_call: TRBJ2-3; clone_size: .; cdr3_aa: CSVEGWAGTDTQYF; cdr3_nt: TGCAGCGTTGAAGGTTGGGCCGGCACAGATACGCAGTATTTT
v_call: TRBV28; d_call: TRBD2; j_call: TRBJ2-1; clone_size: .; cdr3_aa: CASSTRRLAGYNEQFF; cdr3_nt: TGTGCCAGCAGTACGAGGCGTCTAGCGGGGTACAATGAGCAGTTCTTC
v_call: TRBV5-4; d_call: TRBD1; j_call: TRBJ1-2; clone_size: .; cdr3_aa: CASSGDRVRAGYTF; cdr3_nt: TGTGCCAGCAGCGGGGACAGGGTACGCGCTGGCTACACCTTC
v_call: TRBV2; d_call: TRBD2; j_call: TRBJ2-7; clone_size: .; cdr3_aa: CASSELAGVTYEQYF; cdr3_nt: TGTGCCAGCAGCGAACTAGCGGGAGTAACCTACGAGCAGTACTTC
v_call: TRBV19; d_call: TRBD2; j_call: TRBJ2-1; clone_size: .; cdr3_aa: CASSNPSGIDNEQFF; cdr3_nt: TGTGCCAGTAGTAATCCTAGCGGGATTGACAATGAGCAGTTCTTC
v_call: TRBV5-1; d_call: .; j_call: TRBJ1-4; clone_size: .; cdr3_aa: CASSPYPASKGEKLFF; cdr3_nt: TGCGCCAGCAGCCCCTACCCGGCAAGTAAGGGGGAAAAACTGTTTTTT
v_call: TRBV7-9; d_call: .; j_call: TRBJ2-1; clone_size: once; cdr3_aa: CASSPKVETRGNEQFF; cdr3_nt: TGTGCCAGCAGCCCGAAGGTGGAGACTAGAGGAAATGAGCAGTTCTTC
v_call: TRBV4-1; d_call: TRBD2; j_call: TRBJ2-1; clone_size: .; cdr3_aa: CASSQGTSGRDYNEQFF; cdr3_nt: TGCGCCAGCAGCCAAGGGACTAGCGGGAGAGACTACAATGAGCAGTTCTTC
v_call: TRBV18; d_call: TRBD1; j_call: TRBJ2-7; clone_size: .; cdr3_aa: CASSPLGQGNYEQYF; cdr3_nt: TGTGCCAGCTCACCCTTGGGACAGGGAAACTACGAGCAGTACTTC
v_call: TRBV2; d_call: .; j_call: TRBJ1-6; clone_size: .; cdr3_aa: CASTPGTTSSPLHF; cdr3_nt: TGTGCCAGCACTCCCGGGACAACCTCTTCACCCCTCCACTTT
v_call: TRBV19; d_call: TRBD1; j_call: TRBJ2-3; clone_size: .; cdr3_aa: CASSRDRGSVWADTQYF; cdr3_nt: TGTGCCAGTAGCCGGGACAGGGGCTCGGTTTGGGCAGATACGCAGTATTTT
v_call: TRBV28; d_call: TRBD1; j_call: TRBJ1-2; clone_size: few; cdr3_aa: CASSFPGQGSTF; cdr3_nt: TGTGCCAGCAGTTTCCCGGGACAGGGGTCCACCTTC